The next 14 T cell receptor beta chains were all read from a single sample in a study of blood T cells in healthy people across ages (dated by TCRdb to the mid-2010s). Library creation used 5' RACE. The reads were generated on an Illumina HiSeq 2500. A second PCR of roughly 7 to 11 cycles was performed with a sample-barcoded 5' primer and a J-beta primer mix. Starting from the raw public reads, TCRdb applied fastp trimming at Q25, assembled clones with MiXCR and retained in-frame beta chains. Every entry covers one CDR3 protein and lists the most common genes and DNA from its rows. A total of more than 450,000 distinct CDR3 sequences appear in this sample, 25% to 35% of them only once. The ten top clones hold 3.6% of the sample. These data also featured in a second study, about T cells of mothers and their children.

Specimen: blood. These receptors were taken from a boy between 2 and 10 years old in good health.

The J gene is TRBJ2-5, the V gene TRBV6-2 or TRBV6-3, with 10 bases lining up with TRBD2. The DNA end is a closer match to TRBJ2-7, so the J assignment may be wrong. The CDR3 is 15 amino acids. CDR1 and CDR2 from the germline V gene are MNHEY and SVGEGT. CDR3 protein: CASSYWTSGTYEQYF. The CDR3, as DNA: TGTGCCAGCAGTTACTGGACTAGCGGTACCTACGAGCAGTACTTC.

In this sample, this clonotype turned up a few times. CDR3 nucleotides: TGCAGCGTTGATTGGGGGGTTTGGGAGACCCAGTACTTC. It specifies CSVDWGVWETQYF. V usage is TRBV29-1 and J usage is TRBJ2-5; a possible D gene is TRBD2 (6 bases). This CDR3 comprises 13 residues. V dropped 3 bases and J dropped 5 bases, with 13 bases sitting between them. The germline V gene encodes CDR1 SQVTM and CDR2 ANQGSEA. The full variable domain, with the rest looked up from reference TRBV29-1 and TRBJ2-5, is SAVISQKPSRDICQRGTSLTIQCQVDSQVTMMFWYRQQPGQSLTLIATANQGSEATYESGFVIDKFPISRPNLTFSTLTVSNMSPEDSSIYLCSVDWGVWETQYFGPGTRLLVL.

The chain carries TRBV9 and TRBJ2-2; D is perhaps TRBD1 or TRBD2 (5 bases each). CDR1 is SGDLS, CDR2 YYNGEE, per germline. Trimming removed 3 bases at V and 8 bases at J, with 17 bases between. The CDR3 totals 15 residues. DNA of the CDR3: TGTGCCAGCAGCGCCGTCAGTTCATGGGGGGGGGAGCTGTTTTTT. Translating gives CASSAVSSWGGELFF.

This clonotype was picked up many times. V gene TRBV10-1 combines with J gene TRBJ2-4; TRBD1 or TRBD2 may be the D gene (7 bases each). The V end was cut by 0 bases, the J end by 10 bases, with 19 bases between. The CDR3 sequence is 16 residues long. Germline V gene lookup returns CDR1 WNHNN and CDR2 SYGVQD (reference sequence). CDR3 residues: CASSESDPPRGGIQYF. Written as DNA, the CDR3 is TGCGCCAGCAGTGAGTCCGATCCCCCCAGGGGGGGTATTCAGTACTTC.

The chain uses TRBV29-1 and TRBJ2-3; D possibly matches TRBD1 or TRBD2 (5 bases each). This CDR3 comprises 16 residues. V was shortened by 7 bases and J by 3 bases, with 23 bases between the two germline ends. CDR1 and CDR2 from the germline V gene are SQVTM and ANQGSEA. CDR3 in DNA: TGCAGCGCTCCCCGAGAGAGGGGACCGGGGACAGATACGCAGTATTTT. The encoded protein is CSAPRERGPGTDTQYF.

The chain joins TRBV30 to TRBJ2-1; D uncertain. Trimming removed 4 bases at V and 6 bases at J, with 10 bases between. CDR3 size: 12 residues. Per the germline V gene, CDR1 is GTSNPN and CDR2 is SVGIG (reference sequence). CDR3 coding DNA: TGTGCCTGGAATCTGGCAAGCAATGAGCAGTTCTTC. Amino acids: CAWNLASNEQFF. The variable domain in full, completed from reference TRBV30 and TRBJ2-1, reads SQTIHQWPATLVQPVGSPLSLECTVEGTSNPNLYWYRQAAGRGLQLLFYSVGIGQISSEVPQNLSASRPQDRQFILSSKKLLLSDSGFYLCAWNLASNEQFFGPGTRLTVL.

This clonotype was recorded a few times. CDR3 DNA sequence: TGTGCCAGCAGCGTCACTAGAGGAGGCACAGATACGCAGTATTTT. Encoded protein: CASSVTRGGTDTQYF. V usage is TRBV11-1 and J usage is TRBJ2-3, with TRBD2 as a possible D gene (5 bases). Trimming took off 5 bases at V and 1 base at J, with 13 bases between the two ends. Germline V lookup: CDR1 SGHAT, CDR2 FQDESV (reference sequence). The CDR3 spans 15 residues. Combining the CDR3 with reference TRBV11-1 and TRBJ2-3 gives the whole variable domain EAEVAQSPRYKITEKSQAVAFWCDPISGHATLYWYRQILGQGPELLVQFQDESVVDDSQLPKDRFSAERLKGVDSTLKIQPAELGDSAMYLCASSVTRGGTDTQYFGPGTRLTVL.

The sample holds a few counts of this clonotype. J is TRBJ2-5 and V is TRBV7-9; D is uncertain. CDR1 and CDR2 (germline): SEHNR, FQNEAQ (reference sequence). V was pared by 2 bases and J by 2 bases, with 9 bases between. CDR3 size: 14 residues. This CDR3 reads CASSLRMGQETQYF. CDR3 sequence (DNA): TGTGCCAGCAGCTTACGGATGGGGCAAGAGACCCAGTACTTC.

This clonotype has more than one count but fewer than ten. The CDR3 nucleotides are TGTGCCAGCAGCCAAGAGCGACAAGACACTGAAGCTTTCTTT. This translates into CASSQERQDTEAFF. The chain carries TRBV4-2 and TRBJ1-1; D is uncertain. CDR3 length equals 14 residues. Germline V CDR1 and CDR2: LGHNA, YNFKEQ. V lost 0 bases, J lost 3 bases, and 8 bases lay in between.

This clonotype was detected only a few times. An end of the junction differs from the germline gene, which may be a read error. The chain joins TRBV4-1 to TRBJ2-2; 7 positions match TRBD2. Per germline, CDR1 MGHRA and CDR2 YSYEKL. The CDR3 runs 18 residues. CDR3 sequence: CASNQEAHGTTSAGELFF. In DNA, the CDR3 is TGCGCCAGCAACCAAGAGGCCCACGGGACTACTTCTGCCGGGGAGCTGTTTTTT.

The rearrangement joins TRBV20-1 to TRBJ2-7; D ambiguous. CDR3 length equals 14 residues. The germline V and J ends were trimmed by 3 bases and 1 base, with 13 bases remaining between them. Germline-derived CDR1 and CDR2 are DFQATT and SNEGSKA (reference sequence). The CDR3 region is CSASPEVRSYEQYF. CDR3 DNA: TGCAGTGCTAGTCCCGAGGTCCGTTCCTACGAGCAGTACTTC.

This clonotype occurred a few times. The chain couples TRBV28 to TRBJ2-3; D is unclear. Germline lookup yields CDR1 MDHEN and CDR2 SYDVKM. The V end lost 6 bases, the J end lost 0 bases, and 10 bases lay between the germline ends. This CDR3 region has 14 residues. The CDR3 protein is CASSFISSTDTQYF. The CDR3 DNA reads TGTGCCAGCAGCTTTATCTCTAGCACAGATACGCAGTATTTT.

This clonotype was counted at least ten times. J is TRBJ2-6 and V is TRBV29-1; D is uncertain. CDR1 and CDR2 (germline): SQVTM, ANQGSEA. This CDR3 is built from 16 residues. Deletions cut 7 bases from V and 0 bases from J, with 16 bases between. The CDR3 sequence: CSAFQDVNSGANVLTF. CDR3 in DNA: TGCAGCGCGTTCCAGGACGTAAACTCTGGGGCCAACGTCCTGACTTTC.

V and J are TRBV5-1 and TRBJ2-5; possible D gene TRBD2, 6 bases. This CDR3 has 15 amino acids. CDR1 is SGHRS, CDR2 YFSETQ, per germline. V lost 0 bases, J lost 4 bases, and 13 bases lay in between. Here the CDR3 DNA reads TGCGCCAGCAGCTTGGCCGCGGGGATGGGAGAGACCCAGTACTTC. Protein product: CASSLAAGMGETQYF.